This T cell receptor beta chain was captured in a study of a mutant IDH1 vaccine in newly diagnosed glioma. Time point meaning: week 35, safety follow-up. Doses consisted of 300 ug of mutant IDH1 20-mer peptide each, paired with topical imiquimod. Points on this clone: Antigen unknown.

Some clones are missing from TCRdb's copy, which holds only in-frame ones; the method was immunoSEQ multiplex PCR. The sample gives about 69,000 clones, 85% to 90% of which show up once; approximately 2% is in the top ten. Between the trimmed V and J ends, which lost 0 bases and 0 bases, there was a span of 9 bases. This CDR3 has 15 amino acids. Germline lookup yields CDR1 LGHNA and CDR2 YSLEER. The receptor's source is a man aged 30 to 45 with glioma. This rearrangement joins TRBV4-3 to TRBJ2-7; D is undetermined. The sequences come from PBMCs, collected from a glioma patient whose treatment included an IDH1 peptide vaccine. CDR3 nucleotide sequence: TGCGCCAGCAGCCAAGATAACGGCCGCTCCTACGAGCAGTACTTC. Amino acid sequence: CASSQDNGRSYEQYF.